This TCR beta chain comes out of a study of blood T cell repertoires in COVID-19. For the study at large: Sites across the United States, Italy and Spain contributed samples from acute and convalescent COVID-19. The cDNA or gDNA used as material had been derived from T cells, B-cell-depleted T cells, or PBMCs.

The germline V and J ends were trimmed by 6 bases and 2 bases, with 11 bases remaining between them. The germline gives CDR1 MNHEY, CDR2 SVGAGI. The CDR3 extends over 14 amino acids. As processed by the authors: Reference gene primers were amplified, and this amplification served to estimate nucleated cell counts. Clones were read by immunoSEQ multiplex PCR, and TCRdb kept only the in-frame ones, dropping some. The V and J calls and clone size were taken over from that table, and D and trimming were inferred from the DNA. The repertoire consists of 100,000 to 150,000 clones, with 80% to 85% occurring once and the leading ten covering approximately 12%.

This clonotype was sampled from a woman under 40 who had recovered from COVID-19. The chain uses TRBV6-5 and TRBJ1-3; tentatively, D is TRBD1 (6 bases). Specimen: peripheral blood. CDR3 residues: CASSLTGTGNTIYF. CDR3 bases: TGTGCCAGCAGCCTGACAGGCACTGGAAACACCATATATTTT.